A selection of T cell receptor beta chains follows, all from one sample in a study of blood T cells in healthy people across ages. TCRdb reprocessed the 5' RACE reads with MiXCR, giving one entry per CDR3 protein. The table lists 780,000 or so distinct CDR3 sequences, just over 55% of them singletons. Sequencing used blood. These receptor sequences come from a man between 40 and 49 years old in good health. CDR3s include the opening cysteine and the closing phenylalanine or tryptophan. A D gene is named only where the DNA matches it firmly. Clone sizes are given selectively: once, few, many, or a class where the clone is expanded.

j_call	v_call	clone_size	d_call	cdr3_nt	cdr3_aa
TRBJ2-7	TRBV7-9	few	TRBD1	TGTGCCAGCAGCCCCCAGGGACAGGGCCTGTTCTACGAGCAGTACTTC	CASSPQGQGLFYEQYF
TRBJ1-6	TRBV28	few	-	TGTGCCAGCAGTCCTTTATCGGTCGGGTCACCCCTCCACTTT	CASSPLSVGSPLHF
TRBJ2-5	TRBV27	few	-	TGTGCCAGCAGTACATCAAGAGGAGGGGAGACCCAGTACTTC	CASSTSRGGETQYF
TRBJ2-7	TRBV6-1	-	-	TGTGCCAGCACGCGGGTAGGGCAATCCTACGAGCAGTACTTC	CASTRVGQSYEQYF
TRBJ1-1	TRBV6-2/TRBV6-3	-	-	TGTGCCAGCAGTTACTCGACCGGAAAGTTGAACACTGAAGCTTTCTTT	CASSYSTGKLNTEAFF
TRBJ2-3	TRBV24-1	-	TRBD2	TGTGCCACCAGCCTACACCTAGCGGGGGATACAGATACGCAGTATTTT	CATSLHLAGDTDTQYF
TRBJ2-3	TRBV27	-	-	TGTGCCAGCAGTTTATCTGGGTTCTGGGATACGCAGTATTTT	CASSLSGFWDTQYF
TRBJ2-7	TRBV20-1	-	TRBD2	TGCAGTGCTAGCACAATCGGACTAGCGGAGCGGTACTTC	CSASTIGLAERYF
TRBJ1-1	TRBV20-1	once	-	TGCAGTGCTAGTACAGGGAGTGGGGACACTGAAGCTTTCTTT	CSASTGSGDTEAFF
TRBJ1-1	TRBV7-8	-	-	TGTGCCAGCAGCTCCAGGACGGGGTATCTCAATGAAGCTTTCTTT	CASSSRTGYLNEAFF
TRBJ2-3	TRBV7-9	-	-	TGTGCCAGCAGCCCATTCCTAGGGGATACGCAGTATTTT	CASSPFLGDTQYF
TRBJ2-1	TRBV6-6	-	-	TGTGCCAGCAGTGACTCGACTTACAATGAGCAGTTCTTC	CASSDSTYNEQFF
TRBJ2-3	TRBV5-1	-	-	TGCGCCAGCAGCTTGGATGGCCTTTATACGCAGTATTTT	CASSLDGLYTQYF
TRBJ2-3	TRBV15	-	-	TGTGCCACTGCCGTTGACAGTGCTAGCACAGATACGCAGTATTTT	CATAVDSASTDTQYF
TRBJ2-5	TRBV7-9	-	TRBD1	TGTGCCAGCAGCTTGGGGACAGGGAATCACCAAGAGACCCAGTACTTC	CASSLGTGNHQETQYF
TRBJ1-4	TRBV7-2	-	-	TGTGCCACCTCGGAGAGGACTAATGAAAAACTGTTTTTT	CATSERTNEKLFF